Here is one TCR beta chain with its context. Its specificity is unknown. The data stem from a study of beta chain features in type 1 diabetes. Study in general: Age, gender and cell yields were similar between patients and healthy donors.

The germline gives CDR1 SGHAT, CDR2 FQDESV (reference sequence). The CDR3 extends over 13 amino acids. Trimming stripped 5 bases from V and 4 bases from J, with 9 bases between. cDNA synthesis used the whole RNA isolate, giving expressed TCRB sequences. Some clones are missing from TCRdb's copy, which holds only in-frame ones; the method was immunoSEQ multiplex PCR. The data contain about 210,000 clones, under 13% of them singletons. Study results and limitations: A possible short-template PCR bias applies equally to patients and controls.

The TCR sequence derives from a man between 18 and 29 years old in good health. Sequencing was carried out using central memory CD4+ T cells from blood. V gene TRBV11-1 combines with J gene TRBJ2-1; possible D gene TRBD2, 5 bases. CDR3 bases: TGTGCCAGCAGCCAGGAGGCTTACAATGAGCAGTTCTTC. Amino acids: CASSQEAYNEQFF.